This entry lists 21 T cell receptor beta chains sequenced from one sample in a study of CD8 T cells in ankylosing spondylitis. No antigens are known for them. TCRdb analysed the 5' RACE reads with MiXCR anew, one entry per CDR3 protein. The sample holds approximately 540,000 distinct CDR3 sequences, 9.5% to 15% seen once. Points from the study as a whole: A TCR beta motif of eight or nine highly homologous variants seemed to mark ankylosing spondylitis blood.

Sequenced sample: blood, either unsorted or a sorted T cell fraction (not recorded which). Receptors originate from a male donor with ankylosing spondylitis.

CDR3: CASSQNYLPGANYGYTF. The CDR3 bases are TGTGCCAGCAGCCAAAACTATCTCCCCGGCGCTAACTATGGCTACACCTTC. V is TRBV3-1 and J is TRBJ1-2; D gene ambiguous. There are 17 residues in the CDR3. V lost 2 bases and J 0 bases, leaving 16 bases between the germline ends. Germline lookup yields CDR1 LGHDT and CDR2 YNNKEL (reference sequence).

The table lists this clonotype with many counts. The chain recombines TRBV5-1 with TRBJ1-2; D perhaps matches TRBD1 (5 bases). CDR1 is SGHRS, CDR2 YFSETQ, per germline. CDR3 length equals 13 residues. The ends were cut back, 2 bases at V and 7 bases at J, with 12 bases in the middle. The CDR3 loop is CASSLGVYGGYTF. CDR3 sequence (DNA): TGCGCCAGCAGCTTAGGGGTATACGGTGGCTACACCTTC.

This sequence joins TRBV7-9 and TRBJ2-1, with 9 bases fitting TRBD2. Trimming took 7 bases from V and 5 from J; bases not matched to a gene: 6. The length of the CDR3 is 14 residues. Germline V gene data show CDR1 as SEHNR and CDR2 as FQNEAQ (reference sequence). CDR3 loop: CASNRLAGNNEQFF. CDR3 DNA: TGTGCCAGCAACAGGCTAGCGGGGAACAATGAGCAGTTCTTC.

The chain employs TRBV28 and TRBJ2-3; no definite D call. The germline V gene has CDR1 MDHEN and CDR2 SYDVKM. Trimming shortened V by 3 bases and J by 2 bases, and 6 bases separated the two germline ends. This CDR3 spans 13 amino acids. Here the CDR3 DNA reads TGTGCCAGCAGTTTGAAACCCACAGATACGCAGTATTTT. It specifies CASSLKPTDTQYF.

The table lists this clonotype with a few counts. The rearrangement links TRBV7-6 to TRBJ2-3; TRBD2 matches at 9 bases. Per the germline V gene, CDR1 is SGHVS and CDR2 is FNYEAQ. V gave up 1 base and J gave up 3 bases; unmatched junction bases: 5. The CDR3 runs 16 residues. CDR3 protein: CASSLGSGRQTDTQYF. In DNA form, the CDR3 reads TGTGCCAGCAGCTTAGGTAGCGGGAGACAGACAGATACGCAGTATTTT.

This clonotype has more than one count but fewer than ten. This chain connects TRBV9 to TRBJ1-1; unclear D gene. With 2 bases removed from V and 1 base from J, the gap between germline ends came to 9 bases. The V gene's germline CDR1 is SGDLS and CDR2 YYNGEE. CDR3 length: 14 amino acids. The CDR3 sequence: CASSVDYGNTEAFF. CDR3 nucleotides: TGTGCCAGCAGCGTCGACTACGGGAACACTGAAGCTTTCTTT.

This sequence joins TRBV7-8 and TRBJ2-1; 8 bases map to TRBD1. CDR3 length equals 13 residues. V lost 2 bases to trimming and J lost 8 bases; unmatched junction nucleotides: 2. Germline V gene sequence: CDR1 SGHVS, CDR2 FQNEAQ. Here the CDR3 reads CASSLRQGYEQFF. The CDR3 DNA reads TGTGCCAGCAGCTTACGACAGGGGTATGAGCAGTTCTTC.

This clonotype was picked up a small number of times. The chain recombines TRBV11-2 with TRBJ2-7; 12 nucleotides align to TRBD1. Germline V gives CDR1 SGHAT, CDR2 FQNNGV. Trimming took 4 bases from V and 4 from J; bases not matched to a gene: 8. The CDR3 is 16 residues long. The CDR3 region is CASSSHSGQGAYEQYF. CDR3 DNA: TGTGCCAGCAGCTCACATTCGGGACAGGGGGCTTACGAGCAGTACTTC. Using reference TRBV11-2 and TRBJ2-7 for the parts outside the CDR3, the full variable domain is EAGVAQSPRYKIIEKRQSVAFWCNPISGHATLYWYQQILGQGPKLLIQFQNNGVVDDSQLPKDRFSAERLKGVDSTLKIQPAKLEDSAVYLCASSSHSGQGAYEQYFGPGTRLTVT.

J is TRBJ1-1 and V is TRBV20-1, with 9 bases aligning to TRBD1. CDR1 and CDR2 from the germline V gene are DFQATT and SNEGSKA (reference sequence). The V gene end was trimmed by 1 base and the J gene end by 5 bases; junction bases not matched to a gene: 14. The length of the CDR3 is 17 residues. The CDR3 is CSARVAQGAFVRTEAFF. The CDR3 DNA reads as TGCAGTGCTAGAGTAGCACAGGGGGCGTTTGTTAGGACTGAAGCTTTCTTT.

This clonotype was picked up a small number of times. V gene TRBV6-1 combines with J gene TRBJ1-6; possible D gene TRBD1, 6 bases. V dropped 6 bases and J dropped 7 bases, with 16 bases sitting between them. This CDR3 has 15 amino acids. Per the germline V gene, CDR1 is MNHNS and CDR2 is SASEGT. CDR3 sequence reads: CASSDRKGRNSPLHF. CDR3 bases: TGTGCCAGCAGCGACAGGAAGGGAAGGAATTCACCCCTCCACTTT.

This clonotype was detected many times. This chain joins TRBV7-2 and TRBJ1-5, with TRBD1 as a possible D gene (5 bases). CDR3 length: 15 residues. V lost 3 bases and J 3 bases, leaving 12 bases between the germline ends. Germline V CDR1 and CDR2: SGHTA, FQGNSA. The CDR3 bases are TGTGCCAGCAGCTTGGATAGGGGTTCCAATCAGCCCCAGCATTTT. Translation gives CASSLDRGSNQPQHF.

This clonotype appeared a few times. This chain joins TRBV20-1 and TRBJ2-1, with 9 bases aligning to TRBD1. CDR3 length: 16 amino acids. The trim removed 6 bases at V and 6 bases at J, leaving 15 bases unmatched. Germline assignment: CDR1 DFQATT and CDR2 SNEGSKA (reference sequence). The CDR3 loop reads CSAIPSGTGSVNEQFF. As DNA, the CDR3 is TGCAGTGCCATACCTTCGGGGACAGGGAGCGTCAATGAGCAGTTCTTC.

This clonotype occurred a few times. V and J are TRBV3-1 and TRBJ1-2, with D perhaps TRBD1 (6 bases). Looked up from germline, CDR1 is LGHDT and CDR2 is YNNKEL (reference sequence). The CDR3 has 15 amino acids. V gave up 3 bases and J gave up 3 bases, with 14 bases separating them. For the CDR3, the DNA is TGTGCCAGCAGCCAGAACAGGGCCCTTTACTATGGCTACACCTTC. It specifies CASSQNRALYYGYTF.

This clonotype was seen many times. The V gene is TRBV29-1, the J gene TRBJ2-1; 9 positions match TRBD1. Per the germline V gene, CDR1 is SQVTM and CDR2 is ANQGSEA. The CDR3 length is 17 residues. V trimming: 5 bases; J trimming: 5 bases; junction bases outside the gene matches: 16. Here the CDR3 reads CSVTAFPDRGYDNEQFF. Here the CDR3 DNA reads TGCAGCGTTACCGCCTTTCCGGACAGGGGATACGACAATGAGCAGTTCTTC.

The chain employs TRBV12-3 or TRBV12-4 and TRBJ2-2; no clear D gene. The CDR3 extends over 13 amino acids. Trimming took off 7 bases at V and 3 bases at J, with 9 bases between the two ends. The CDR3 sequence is CASNLMDTGELFF. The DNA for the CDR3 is TGTGCCAGCAACCTGATGGACACCGGGGAGCTGTTTTTT.

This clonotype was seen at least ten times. CDR3 sequence: CASSSKAGGYTDTQYF. CDR3 nucleotide sequence: TGTGCCAGCAGTTCCAAAGCGGGGGGCTACACAGATACGCAGTATTTT. The chain couples TRBV27 to TRBJ2-3, with 9 positions matching TRBD2. Per the germline V gene, CDR1 is MNHEY and CDR2 is SMNVEV (reference sequence). V lost 4 bases, J lost 2 bases, and 7 bases stayed unmatched. This CDR3 region has 16 residues.

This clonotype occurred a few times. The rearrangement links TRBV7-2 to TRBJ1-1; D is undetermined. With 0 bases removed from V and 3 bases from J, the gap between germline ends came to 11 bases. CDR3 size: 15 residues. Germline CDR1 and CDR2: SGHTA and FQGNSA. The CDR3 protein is CASSLATRGDTEAFF. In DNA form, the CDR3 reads TGTGCCAGCAGCTTAGCGACCCGGGGTGACACTGAAGCTTTCTTT.

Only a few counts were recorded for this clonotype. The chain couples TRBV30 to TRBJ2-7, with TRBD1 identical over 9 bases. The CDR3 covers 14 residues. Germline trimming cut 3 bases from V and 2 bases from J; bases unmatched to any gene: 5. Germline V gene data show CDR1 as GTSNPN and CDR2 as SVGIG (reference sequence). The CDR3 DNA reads TGTGCCTGGAGAACACGGGACAGGGCCTACGAGCAGTACTTC. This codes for CAWRTRDRAYEQYF.

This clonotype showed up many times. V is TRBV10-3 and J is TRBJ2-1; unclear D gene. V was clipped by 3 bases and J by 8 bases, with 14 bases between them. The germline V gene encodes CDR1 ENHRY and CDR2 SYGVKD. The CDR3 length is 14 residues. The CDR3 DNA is TGTGCCATCAGTGACCTCGAGGCAGACCATGAGCAGTTCTTC. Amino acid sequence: CAISDLEADHEQFF.

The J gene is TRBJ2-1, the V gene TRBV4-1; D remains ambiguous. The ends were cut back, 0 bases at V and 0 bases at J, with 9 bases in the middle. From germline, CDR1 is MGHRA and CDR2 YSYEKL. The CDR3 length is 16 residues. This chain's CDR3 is CASSQEFPTSYNEQFF. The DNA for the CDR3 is TGCGCCAGCAGCCAAGAATTTCCGACCTCCTACAATGAGCAGTTCTTC.

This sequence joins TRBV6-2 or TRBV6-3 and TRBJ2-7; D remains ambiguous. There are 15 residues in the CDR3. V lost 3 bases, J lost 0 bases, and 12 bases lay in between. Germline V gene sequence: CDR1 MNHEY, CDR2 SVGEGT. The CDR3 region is CASSYIDPDSYEQYF. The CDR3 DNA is TGTGCCAGCAGTTATATTGATCCGGACTCCTACGAGCAGTACTTC.